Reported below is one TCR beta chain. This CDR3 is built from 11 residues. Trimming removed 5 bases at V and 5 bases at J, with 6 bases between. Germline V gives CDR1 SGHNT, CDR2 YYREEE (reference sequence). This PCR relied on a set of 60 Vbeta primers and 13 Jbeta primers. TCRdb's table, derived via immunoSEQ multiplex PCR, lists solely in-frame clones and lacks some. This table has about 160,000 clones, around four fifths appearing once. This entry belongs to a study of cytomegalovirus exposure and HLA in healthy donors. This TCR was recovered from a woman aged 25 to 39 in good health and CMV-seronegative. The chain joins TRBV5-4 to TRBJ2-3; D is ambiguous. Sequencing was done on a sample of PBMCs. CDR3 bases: TGTGCCAGCAGTGGGCTAGATACGCAGTATTTT. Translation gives CASSGLDTQYF.